The source of this TCR beta chain is a study of blood T cell repertoires in COVID-19. Study-level information: Samples of COVID-19 (acute and convalescent) were obtained from the United States, Italy and Spain. T cells, B-cell-depleted T cells, or PBMCs supplied cDNA or gDNA.

Seattle enrolled patients during active infection and tracked them longitudinally. CDR3 size: 15 residues. V was shortened by 4 bases and J by 4 bases, with 14 bases between the two germline ends. From germline, CDR1 is LNHDA and CDR2 SQIVND (reference sequence). Original processing notes: Reference gene primer amplification yielded estimated nucleated cell counts. The protocol was immunoSEQ multiplex PCR, while the TCRdb copy is restricted to in-frame clones and leaves out a portion. That table is the source of V, J and clone size, and D and trimming were worked out from the DNA. The table lists about 100,000 clones, around 81% of them singletons, with under 5.5% in the top ten.

This chain links TRBV19 with TRBJ2-1, with D tentatively TRBD1 (5 bases). Specimen: peripheral blood. This TCR was sampled from a man aged 80 or over with COVID-19, enrolled during active disease. The DNA of the CDR3 is TGTGCCAGTAGTACCCCCCAGGGATCATACAATGAGCAGTTCTTC. Protein product: CASSTPQGSYNEQFF.